The 6 T cell receptor beta chains listed next were all sequenced from one sample in a study of cytomegalovirus exposure and HLA in healthy donors. Use of 60 Vbeta and 13 Jbeta primers characterized the PCR. Profiled with immunoSEQ multiplex PCR; TCRdb holds only in-frame clones, not every one. The table lists 150,000 or so clones, about three quarters of them singletons, with about 13% in the top ten. The sequenced sample was PBMCs. The receptors here all came from a man aged 35-49 years in good health and CMV-seropositive.

J is TRBJ1-3 and V is TRBV18; no clear D. Per the germline V gene, CDR1 is KGHSH and CDR2 is LQKENI. Deletions cut 3 bases from V and 0 bases from J, with 6 bases between. CDR3 size: 14 residues. CDR3 nucleotide sequence: TGTGCCAGCTCACCGAGGGTCTCTGGAAACACCATATATTTT. Its protein product is CASSPRVSGNTIYF.

The gene calls are TRBV6-5 and TRBJ1-6; TRBD1 matches 7 bases. Germline V gene lookup returns CDR1 MNHEY and CDR2 SVGAGI. This CDR3 has 14 residues. Unmatched junction bases numbered 3, after V lost 6 bases and J lost 4 bases. CDR3 nucleotides: TGTGCCAGCAGGCCGGGACAGTATAATTCACCCCTCCACTTT. Protein: CASRPGQYNSPLHF.

V is TRBV18 and J is TRBJ2-1; TRBD2 matches 8 bases. Germline CDR1 KGHSH, CDR2 LQKENI. After removal of 4 bases from V and 7 bases from J, the junction contained 3 bases not matched to a gene. This CDR3 contains 13 residues. CDR3 nucleotide sequence: TGTGCCAGCTCACGAGCGGGAGCTAATGAGCAGTTCTTC. It specifies CASSRAGANEQFF.

As DNA, the CDR3 is TGTGCTAGTGGTACCCTTCGGGGGGCCGGAGCTTTCTTT. The encoded protein is CASGTLRGAGAFF. The rearrangement joins TRBV12-5 to TRBJ1-1; D may be TRBD1 (6 bases). The length of the CDR3 is 13 residues. Germline CDR1 is LGHNT and CDR2 is FRNRAP. The V gene lost 5 bases and the J gene lost 10 bases, with 17 bases spanning the gap.

In its sample, this clone was seen once. V gene TRBV27 combines with J gene TRBJ2-5; 7 positions agree with TRBD2. Judging by the DNA end, TRBJ2-7 fits better; the J call may be wrong. The CDR3 contains 17 residues. CDR1 MNHEY and CDR2 SMNVEV come from the germline V gene (reference sequence). The CDR3 spells CASSLDHYHLAGGEQYF. Here the CDR3 DNA reads TGTGCCAGCAGTTTAGACCATTACCATTTAGCGGGCGGCGAGCAGTACTTC.

The chain joins TRBV7-9 to TRBJ2-7; D is perhaps TRBD2 (7 bases). CDR1 and CDR2 (germline): SEHNR, FQNEAQ (reference sequence). Trimming cost V 6 bases and J 6 bases, with 15 bases left between them. The CDR3 sequence is 13 residues long. CDR3 loop: CASRIGRGGEQYF. The CDR3 region has the DNA TGTGCCAGCAGAATTGGTAGGGGGGGCGAGCAGTACTTC.